A selection of T cell receptor beta chains follows, all from one sample in a study of T cells expressing NK-cell markers. TCRdb reprocessed the 5' RACE reads, keeping one entry per CDR3 protein, no DNA. The sample table includes 120,000 to 150,000 distinct CDR3 sequences. Sequenced input: blood T cells: a sorted CD56 or NKG2C T cell subset, CD4+ or CD8+ T cells, or bulk PBMC T cells (not recorded which). Source of these receptors: a man aged 18-30 years in good health. CDR3s include the opening cysteine and the closing phenylalanine or tryptophan.

j_gene: TRBJ1-4; v_gene: TRBV27; CDR3aa: CASSETDSHNEKLFF
j_gene: TRBJ2-3; v_gene: TRBV7-6; CDR3aa: CASSLVPGGTDTQYF
j_gene: TRBJ2-5; v_gene: TRBV19; CDR3aa: CASSRMGDQETQYF
j_gene: TRBJ1-2; v_gene: TRBV12-3/TRBV12-4; CDR3aa: CASSSPDGNYGYTF
j_gene: TRBJ2-7; v_gene: TRBV11-2; CDR3aa: CASSLGDRGAYEQYF
j_gene: TRBJ2-1; v_gene: TRBV2; CDR3aa: CASRAGMEDEQFF
j_gene: TRBJ2-4; v_gene: TRBV20-1; CDR3aa: CSARDPGRVSKNIQYF
j_gene: TRBJ1-2; v_gene: TRBV12-3/TRBV12-4; CDR3aa: CASSLRQGGYGYTF
j_gene: TRBJ2-1; v_gene: TRBV7-9; CDR3aa: CASSYQPWTDNEQFF
j_gene: TRBJ1-1; v_gene: TRBV9; CDR3aa: CASSVAGEDTEAFF
j_gene: TRBJ2-1; v_gene: TRBV12-3/TRBV12-4; CDR3aa: CALLGGSVNEQFF
j_gene: TRBJ2-5; v_gene: TRBV12-3/TRBV12-4; CDR3aa: CASSSTPDMGETQYF
j_gene: TRBJ2-2; v_gene: TRBV6-2/TRBV6-3; CDR3aa: CASMLPASANTGELFF
j_gene: TRBJ2-1; v_gene: TRBV28; CDR3aa: CASKRASGGNEQFF
j_gene: TRBJ2-3; v_gene: TRBV5-4; CDR3aa: CASSLGDSGSTDTQYF
j_gene: TRBJ2-7; v_gene: TRBV5-6; CDR3aa: CASREGQGFSEQYF
j_gene: TRBJ1-5; v_gene: TRBV12-3/TRBV12-4; CDR3aa: CASSSAGGPISNQPQHF
j_gene: TRBJ1-2; v_gene: TRBV4-3; CDR3aa: CASSQGSMTGGYGYTF
j_gene: TRBJ1-1; v_gene: TRBV29-1; CDR3aa: CSVYLGTEAFF
j_gene: TRBJ2-3; v_gene: TRBV14; CDR3aa: CASSQDFRTDTQYF
j_gene: TRBJ2-2; v_gene: TRBV24-1; CDR3aa: CATSDFTGGSGELFF
j_gene: TRBJ2-4; v_gene: TRBV4-2; CDR3aa: CASSQEDSTLYIQYF
j_gene: TRBJ2-3; v_gene: TRBV4-1; CDR3aa: CASSQRIPSGKLTDTQYF
j_gene: TRBJ2-7; v_gene: TRBV14; CDR3aa: CASSLMGLSEQYF
j_gene: TRBJ2-3; v_gene: TRBV30; CDR3aa: CAWSVLGAPPSTDTQYF
j_gene: TRBJ2-7; v_gene: TRBV25-1; CDR3aa: CASSEWDGDYEQYF
j_gene: TRBJ2-5; v_gene: TRBV12-3/TRBV12-4; CDR3aa: CASSRLTGKRETQYF
j_gene: TRBJ2-7; v_gene: TRBV27; CDR3aa: CASSLKRSSYEQYF
j_gene: TRBJ2-1; v_gene: TRBV7-9; CDR3aa: CASSSHRQGVNQEQFF
j_gene: TRBJ2-3; v_gene: TRBV7-3; CDR3aa: CASSFNGEDTQYF
j_gene: TRBJ2-2; v_gene: TRBV28; CDR3aa: CASSLSLAGGNTGELFF
j_gene: TRBJ2-1; v_gene: TRBV27; CDR3aa: CASCPRVSYNEQFF
j_gene: TRBJ2-1; v_gene: TRBV7-9; CDR3aa: CASSYSGRYNEQFF
j_gene: TRBJ1-5; v_gene: TRBV3-1; CDR3aa: CASGSDGGGNGSGNQPQHF
j_gene: TRBJ2-1; v_gene: TRBV12-3/TRBV12-4; CDR3aa: CASSTLDRLYNEQFF